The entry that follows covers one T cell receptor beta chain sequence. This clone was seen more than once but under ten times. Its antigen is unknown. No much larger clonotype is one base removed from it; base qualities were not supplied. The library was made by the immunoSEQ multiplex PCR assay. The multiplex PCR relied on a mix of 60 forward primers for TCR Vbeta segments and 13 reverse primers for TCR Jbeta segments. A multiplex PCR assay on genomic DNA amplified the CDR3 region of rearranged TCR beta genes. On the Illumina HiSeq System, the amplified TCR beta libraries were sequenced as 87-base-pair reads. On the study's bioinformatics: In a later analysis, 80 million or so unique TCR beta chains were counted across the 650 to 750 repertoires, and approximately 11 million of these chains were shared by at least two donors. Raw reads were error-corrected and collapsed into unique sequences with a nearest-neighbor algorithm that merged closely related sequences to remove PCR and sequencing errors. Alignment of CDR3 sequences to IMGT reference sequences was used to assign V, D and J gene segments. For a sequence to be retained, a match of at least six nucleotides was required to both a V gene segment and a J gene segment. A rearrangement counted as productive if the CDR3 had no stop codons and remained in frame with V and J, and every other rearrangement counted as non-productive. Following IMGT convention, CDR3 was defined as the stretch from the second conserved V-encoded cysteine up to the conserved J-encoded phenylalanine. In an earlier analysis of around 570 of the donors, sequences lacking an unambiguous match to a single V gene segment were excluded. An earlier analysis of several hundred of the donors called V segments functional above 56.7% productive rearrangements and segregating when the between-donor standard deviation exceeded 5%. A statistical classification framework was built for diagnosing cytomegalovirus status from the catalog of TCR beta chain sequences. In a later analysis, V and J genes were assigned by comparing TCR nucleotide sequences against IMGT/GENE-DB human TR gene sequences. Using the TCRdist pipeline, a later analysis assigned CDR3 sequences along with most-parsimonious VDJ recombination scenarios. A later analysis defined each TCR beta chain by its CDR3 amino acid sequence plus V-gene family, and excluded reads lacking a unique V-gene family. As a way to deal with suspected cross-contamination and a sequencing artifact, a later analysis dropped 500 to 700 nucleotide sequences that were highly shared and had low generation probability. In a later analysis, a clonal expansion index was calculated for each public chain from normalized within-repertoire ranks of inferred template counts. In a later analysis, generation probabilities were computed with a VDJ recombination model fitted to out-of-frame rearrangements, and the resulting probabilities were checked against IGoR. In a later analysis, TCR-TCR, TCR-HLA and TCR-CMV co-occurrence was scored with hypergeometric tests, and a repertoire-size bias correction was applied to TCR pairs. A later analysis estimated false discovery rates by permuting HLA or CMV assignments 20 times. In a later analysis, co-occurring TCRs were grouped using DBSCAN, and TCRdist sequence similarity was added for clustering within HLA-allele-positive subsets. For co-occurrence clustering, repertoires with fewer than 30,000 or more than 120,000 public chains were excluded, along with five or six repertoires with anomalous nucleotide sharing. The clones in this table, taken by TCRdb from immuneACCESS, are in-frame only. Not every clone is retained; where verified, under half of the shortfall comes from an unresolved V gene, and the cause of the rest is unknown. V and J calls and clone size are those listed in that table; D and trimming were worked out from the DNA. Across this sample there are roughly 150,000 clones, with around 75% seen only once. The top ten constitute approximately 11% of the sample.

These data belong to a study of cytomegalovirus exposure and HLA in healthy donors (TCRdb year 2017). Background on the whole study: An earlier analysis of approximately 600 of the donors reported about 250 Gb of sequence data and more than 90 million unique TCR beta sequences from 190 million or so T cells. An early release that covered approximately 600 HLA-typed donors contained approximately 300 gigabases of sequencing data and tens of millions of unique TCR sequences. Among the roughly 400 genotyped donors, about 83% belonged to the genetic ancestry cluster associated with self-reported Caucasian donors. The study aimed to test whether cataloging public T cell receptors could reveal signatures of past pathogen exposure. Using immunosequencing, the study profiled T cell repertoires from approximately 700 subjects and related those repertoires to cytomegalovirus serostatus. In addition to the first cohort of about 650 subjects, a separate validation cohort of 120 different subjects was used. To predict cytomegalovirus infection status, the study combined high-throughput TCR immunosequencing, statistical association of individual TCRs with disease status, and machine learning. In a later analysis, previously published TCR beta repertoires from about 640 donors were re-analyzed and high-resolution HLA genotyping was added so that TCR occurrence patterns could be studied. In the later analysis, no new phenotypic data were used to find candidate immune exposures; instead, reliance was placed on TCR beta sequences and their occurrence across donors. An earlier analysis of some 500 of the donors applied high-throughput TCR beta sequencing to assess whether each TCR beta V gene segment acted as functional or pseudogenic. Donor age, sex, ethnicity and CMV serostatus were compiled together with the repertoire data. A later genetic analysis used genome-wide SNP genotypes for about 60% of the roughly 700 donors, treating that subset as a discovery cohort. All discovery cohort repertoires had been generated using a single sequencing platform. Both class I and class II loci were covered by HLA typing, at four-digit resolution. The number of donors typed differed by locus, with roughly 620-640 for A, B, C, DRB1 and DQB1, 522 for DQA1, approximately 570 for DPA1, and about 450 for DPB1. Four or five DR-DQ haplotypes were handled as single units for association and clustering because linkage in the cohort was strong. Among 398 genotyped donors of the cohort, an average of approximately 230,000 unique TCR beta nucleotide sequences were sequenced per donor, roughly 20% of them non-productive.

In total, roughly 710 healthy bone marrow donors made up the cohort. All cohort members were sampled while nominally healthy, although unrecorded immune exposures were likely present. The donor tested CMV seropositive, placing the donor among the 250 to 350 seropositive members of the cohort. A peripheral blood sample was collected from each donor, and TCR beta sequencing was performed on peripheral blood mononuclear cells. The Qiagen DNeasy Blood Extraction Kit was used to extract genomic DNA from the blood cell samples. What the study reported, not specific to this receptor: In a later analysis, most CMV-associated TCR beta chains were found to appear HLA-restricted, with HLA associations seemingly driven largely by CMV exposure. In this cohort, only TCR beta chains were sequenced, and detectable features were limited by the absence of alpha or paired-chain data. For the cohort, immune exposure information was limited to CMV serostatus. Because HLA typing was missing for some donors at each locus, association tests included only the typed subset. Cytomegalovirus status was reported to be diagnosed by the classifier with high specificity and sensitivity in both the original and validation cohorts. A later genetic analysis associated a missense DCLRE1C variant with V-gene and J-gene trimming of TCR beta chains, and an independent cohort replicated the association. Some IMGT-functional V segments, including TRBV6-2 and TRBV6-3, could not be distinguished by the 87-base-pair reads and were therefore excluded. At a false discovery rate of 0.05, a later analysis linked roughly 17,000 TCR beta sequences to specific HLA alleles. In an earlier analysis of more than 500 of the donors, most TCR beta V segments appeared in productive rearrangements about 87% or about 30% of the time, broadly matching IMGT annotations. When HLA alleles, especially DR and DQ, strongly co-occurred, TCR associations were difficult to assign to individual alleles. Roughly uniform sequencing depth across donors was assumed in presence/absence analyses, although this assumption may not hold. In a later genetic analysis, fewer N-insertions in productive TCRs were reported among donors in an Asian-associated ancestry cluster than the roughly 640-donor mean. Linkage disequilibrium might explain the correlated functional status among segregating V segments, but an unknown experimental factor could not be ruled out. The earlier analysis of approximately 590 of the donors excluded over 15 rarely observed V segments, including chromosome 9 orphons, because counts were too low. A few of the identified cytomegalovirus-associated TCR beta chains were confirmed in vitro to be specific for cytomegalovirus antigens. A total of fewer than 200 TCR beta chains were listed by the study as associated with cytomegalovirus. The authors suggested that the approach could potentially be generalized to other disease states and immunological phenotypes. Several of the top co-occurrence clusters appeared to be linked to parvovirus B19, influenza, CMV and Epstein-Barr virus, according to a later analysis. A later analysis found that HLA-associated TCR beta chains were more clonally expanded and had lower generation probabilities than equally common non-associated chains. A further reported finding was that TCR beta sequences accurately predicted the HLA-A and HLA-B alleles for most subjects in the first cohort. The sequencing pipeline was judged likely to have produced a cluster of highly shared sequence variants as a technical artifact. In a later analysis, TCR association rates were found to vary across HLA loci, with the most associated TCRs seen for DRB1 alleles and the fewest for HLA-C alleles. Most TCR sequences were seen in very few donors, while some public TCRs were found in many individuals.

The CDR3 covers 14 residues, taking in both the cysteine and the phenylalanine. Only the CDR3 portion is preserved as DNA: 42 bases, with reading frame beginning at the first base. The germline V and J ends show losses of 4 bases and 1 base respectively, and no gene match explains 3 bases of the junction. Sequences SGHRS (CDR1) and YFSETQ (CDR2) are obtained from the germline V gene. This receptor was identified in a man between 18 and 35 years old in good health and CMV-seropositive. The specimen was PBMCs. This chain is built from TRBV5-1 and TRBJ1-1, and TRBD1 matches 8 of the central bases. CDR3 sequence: CASSQGATNTEAFF. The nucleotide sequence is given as TGCGCCAGCAGCCAGGGGGCGACGAACACTGAAGCTTTCTTT.